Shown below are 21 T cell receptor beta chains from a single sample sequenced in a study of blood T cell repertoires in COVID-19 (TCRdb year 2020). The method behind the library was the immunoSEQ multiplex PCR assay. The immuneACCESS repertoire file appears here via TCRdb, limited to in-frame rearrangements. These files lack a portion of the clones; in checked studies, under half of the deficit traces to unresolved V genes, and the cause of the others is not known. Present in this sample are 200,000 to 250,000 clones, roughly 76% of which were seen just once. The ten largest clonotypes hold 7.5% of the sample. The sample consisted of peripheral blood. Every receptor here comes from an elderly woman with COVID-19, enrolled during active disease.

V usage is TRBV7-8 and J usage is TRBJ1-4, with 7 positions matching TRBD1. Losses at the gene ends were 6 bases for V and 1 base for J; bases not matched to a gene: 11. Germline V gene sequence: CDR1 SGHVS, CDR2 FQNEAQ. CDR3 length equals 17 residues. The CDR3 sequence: CASSPRQGEETNEKLFF. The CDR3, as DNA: TGTGCCAGCAGTCCCCGACAGGGAGAAGAAACTAATGAAAAACTGTTTTTT.

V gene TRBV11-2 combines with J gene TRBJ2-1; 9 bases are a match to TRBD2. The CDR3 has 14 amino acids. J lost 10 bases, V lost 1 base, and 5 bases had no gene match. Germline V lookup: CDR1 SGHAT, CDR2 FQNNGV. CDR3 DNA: TGTGCCAGCAGCTTAGGCGGGGGGGCGGACGAGCAGTTCTTC. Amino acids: CASSLGGGADEQFF.

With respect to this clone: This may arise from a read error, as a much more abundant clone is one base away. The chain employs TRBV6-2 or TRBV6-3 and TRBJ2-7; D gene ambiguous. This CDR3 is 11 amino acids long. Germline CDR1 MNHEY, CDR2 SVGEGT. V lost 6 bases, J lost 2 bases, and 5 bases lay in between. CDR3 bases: TGTGCCAGCAGCGTAACCTACGAGCAGTACTTC. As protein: CASSVTYEQYF.

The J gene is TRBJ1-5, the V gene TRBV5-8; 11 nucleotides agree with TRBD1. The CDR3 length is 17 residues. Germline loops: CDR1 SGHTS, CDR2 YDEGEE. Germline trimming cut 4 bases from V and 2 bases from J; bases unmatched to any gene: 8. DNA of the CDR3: TGTGCCAGCAGCGTGGGACAGGGGGTTACTGGCAATCAGCCCCAGCATTTT. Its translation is CASSVGQGVTGNQPQHF.

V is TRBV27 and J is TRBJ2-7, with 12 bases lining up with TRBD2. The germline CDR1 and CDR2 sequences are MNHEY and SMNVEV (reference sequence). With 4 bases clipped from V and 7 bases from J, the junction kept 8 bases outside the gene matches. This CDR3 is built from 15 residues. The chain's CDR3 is CASSSGLAGPGEQYF. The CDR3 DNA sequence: TGTGCCAGCAGTTCTGGACTAGCGGGGCCGGGGGAGCAGTACTTC.

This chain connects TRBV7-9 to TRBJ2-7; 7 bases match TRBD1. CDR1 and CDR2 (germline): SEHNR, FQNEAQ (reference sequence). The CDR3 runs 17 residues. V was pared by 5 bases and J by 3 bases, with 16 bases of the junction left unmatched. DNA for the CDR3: TGTGCCAGCAGCCCAGTCCTTAAACAGGGGATCCTCTACGAGCAGTACTTC. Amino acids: CASSPVLKQGILYEQYF.

The DNA of the CDR3 is TGTGCCAGCAGTGAATGGGGACAGGGAATCACAGATACGCAGTATTTT. It specifies CASSEWGQGITDTQYF. The genes are TRBV2 and TRBJ2-3, with 9 nucleotides matching TRBD1. The CDR3 covers 16 residues. The germline CDR1 and CDR2 sequences are SNHLY and FYNNEI. V was pared by 2 bases and J by 2 bases, with 5 bases of the junction left unmatched.

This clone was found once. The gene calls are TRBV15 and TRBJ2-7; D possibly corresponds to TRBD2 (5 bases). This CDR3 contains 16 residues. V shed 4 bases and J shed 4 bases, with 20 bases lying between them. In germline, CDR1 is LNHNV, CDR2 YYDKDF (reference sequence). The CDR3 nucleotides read TGTGCCACCAGCAAGCGACCTGAGGGTCTGACTTACGAGCAGTACTTC. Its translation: CATSKRPEGLTYEQYF. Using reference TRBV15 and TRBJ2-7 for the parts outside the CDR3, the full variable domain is DAMVIQNPRYQVTQFGKPVTLSCSQTLNHNVMYWYQQKSSQAPKLLFHYYDKDFNNEADTPDNFQSRRPNTSFCFLDIRSPGLGDTAMYLCATSKRPEGLTYEQYFGPGTRLTVT.

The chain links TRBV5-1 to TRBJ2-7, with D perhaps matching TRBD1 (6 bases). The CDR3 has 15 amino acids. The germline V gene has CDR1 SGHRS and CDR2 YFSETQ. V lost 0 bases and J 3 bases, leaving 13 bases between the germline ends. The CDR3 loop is CASSLVQGSGYEQYF. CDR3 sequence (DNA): TGCGCCAGCAGCTTGGTACAGGGTTCGGGCTACGAGCAGTACTTC.

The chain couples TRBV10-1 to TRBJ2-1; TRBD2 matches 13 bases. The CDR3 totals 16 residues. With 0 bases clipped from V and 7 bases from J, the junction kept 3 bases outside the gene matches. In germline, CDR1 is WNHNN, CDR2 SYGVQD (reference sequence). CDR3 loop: CASSESRTSGGNEQFF. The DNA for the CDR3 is TGCGCCAGCAGTGAGTCAAGGACTAGCGGGGGTAATGAGCAGTTCTTC.

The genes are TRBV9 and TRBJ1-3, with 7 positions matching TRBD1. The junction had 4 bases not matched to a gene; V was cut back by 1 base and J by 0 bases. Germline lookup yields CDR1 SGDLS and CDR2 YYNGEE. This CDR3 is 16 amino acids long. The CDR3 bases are TGTGCCAGCAGCGTAAGGGACAGTGACTCTGGAAACACCATATATTTT. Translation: CASSVRDSDSGNTIYF.

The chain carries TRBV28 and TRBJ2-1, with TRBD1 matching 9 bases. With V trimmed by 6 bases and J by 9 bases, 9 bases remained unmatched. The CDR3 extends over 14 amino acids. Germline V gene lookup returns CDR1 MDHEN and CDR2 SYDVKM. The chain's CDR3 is CASSYGQGLVEQFF. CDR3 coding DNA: TGTGCCAGCAGCTACGGACAGGGGTTGGTTGAGCAGTTCTTC. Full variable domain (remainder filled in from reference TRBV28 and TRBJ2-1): DVKVTQSSRYLVKRTGEKVFLECVQDMDHENMFWYRQDPGLGLRLIYFSYDVKMKEKGDIPEGYSVSREKKERFSLILESASTNQTSMYLCASSYGQGLVEQFFGPGTRLTVL.

CDR3 in DNA: TGTGCCAGCAGTACAGGGTTAGCTAACTATGGCTACACCTTC. Residues: CASSTGLANYGYTF. The genes are TRBV27 and TRBJ1-2, with D possibly TRBD1 on 6 matching bases. The germline gives CDR1 MNHEY, CDR2 SMNVEV (reference sequence). The CDR3 has 14 residues. Trimming left V 5 bases short and J 0 bases short, with 10 bases between.

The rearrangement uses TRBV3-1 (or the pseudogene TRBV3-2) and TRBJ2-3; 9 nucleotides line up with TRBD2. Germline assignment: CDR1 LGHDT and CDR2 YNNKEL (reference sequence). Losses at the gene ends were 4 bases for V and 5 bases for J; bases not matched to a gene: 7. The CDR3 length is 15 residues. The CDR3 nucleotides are TGTGCCAGCAGCCTAGCGGGAGTCGGTGTAGATACGCAGTATTTT. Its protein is CASSLAGVGVDTQYF.

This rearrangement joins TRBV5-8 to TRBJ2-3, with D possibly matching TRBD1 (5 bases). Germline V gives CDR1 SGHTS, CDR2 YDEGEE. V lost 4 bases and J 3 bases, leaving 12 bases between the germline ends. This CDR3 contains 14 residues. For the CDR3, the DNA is TGTGCCAGCAGCGACAGAACCGGGACAGATACGCAGTATTTT. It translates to CASSDRTGTDTQYF. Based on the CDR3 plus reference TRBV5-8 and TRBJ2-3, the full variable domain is EAGVTQSPTHLIKTRGQQATLRCSPISGHTSVYWYQQALGLGLQFLLWYDEGEERNRGNFPPRFSGRQFPNYSSELNVNALELEDSALYLCASSDRTGTDTQYFGPGTRLTVL.

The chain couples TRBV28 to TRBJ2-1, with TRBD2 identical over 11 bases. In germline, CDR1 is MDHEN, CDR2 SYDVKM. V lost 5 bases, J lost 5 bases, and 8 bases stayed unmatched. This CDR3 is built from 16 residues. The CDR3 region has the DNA TGTGCCAGCAGTGGTCAGGGGACTAGCGGAAACAATGAGCAGTTCTTC. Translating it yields CASSGQGTSGNNEQFF.

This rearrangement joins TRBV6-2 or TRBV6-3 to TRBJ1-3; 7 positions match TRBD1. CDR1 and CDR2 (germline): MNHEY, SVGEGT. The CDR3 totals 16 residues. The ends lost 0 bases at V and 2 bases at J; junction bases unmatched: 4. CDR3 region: CASSYSDRSPGNTIYF. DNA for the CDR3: TGTGCCAGCAGTTACTCGGACAGGTCACCTGGAAACACCATATATTTT.

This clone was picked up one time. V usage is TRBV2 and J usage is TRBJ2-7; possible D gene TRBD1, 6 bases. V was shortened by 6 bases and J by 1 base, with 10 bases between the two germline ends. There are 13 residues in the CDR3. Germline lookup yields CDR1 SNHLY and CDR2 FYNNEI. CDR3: CASRRQVSYEQYF. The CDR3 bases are TGTGCCAGCAGACGACAGGTATCCTACGAGCAGTACTTC.

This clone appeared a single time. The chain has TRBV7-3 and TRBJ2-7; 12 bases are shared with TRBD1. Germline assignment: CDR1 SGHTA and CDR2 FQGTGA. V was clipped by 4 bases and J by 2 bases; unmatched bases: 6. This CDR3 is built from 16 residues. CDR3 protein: CASSSGTGGTTYEQYF. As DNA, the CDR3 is TGTGCCAGCAGCTCGGGGACAGGGGGCACTACCTACGAGCAGTACTTC. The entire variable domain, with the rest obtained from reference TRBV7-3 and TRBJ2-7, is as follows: GAGVSQTPSNKVTEKGKYVELRCDPISGHTALYWYRQSLGQGPEFLIYFQGTGAADDSGLPNDRFFAVRPEGSVSTLKIQRTERGDSAVYLCASSSGTGGTTYEQYFGPGTRLTVT.

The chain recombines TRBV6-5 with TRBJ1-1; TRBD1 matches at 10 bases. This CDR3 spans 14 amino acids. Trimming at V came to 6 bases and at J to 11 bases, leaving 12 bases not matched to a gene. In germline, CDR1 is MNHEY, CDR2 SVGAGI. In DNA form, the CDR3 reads TGTGCCAGCAGCCCGGACAGGGGGGCTTTGAGGGCTTTCTTT. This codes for CASSPDRGALRAFF.

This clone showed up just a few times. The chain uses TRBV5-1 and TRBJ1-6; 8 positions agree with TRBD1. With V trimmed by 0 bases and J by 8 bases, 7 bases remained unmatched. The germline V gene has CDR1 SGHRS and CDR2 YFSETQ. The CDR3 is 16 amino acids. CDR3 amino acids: CASSLGAGGADSPLHF. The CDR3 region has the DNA TGCGCCAGCAGCTTGGGGGCAGGGGGCGCGGATTCACCCCTCCACTTT.